This is a list of T cell receptor beta chains from one sample in a study of T cell responses to AZD1222 COVID-19 vaccine. The table came from immunoSEQ multiplex PCR; TCRdb's copy has only in-frame clones and leaves some out. The sample includes tens of thousands of clones, about 91% of them seen just once. The material sequenced was peripheral blood, taken 28 days after the second dose of the MenACWY control vaccine. These receptors were obtained from an adult who received the MenACWY meningococcal vaccine as a control. Both conserved end residues are part of each CDR3. The D gene is left open where the match is weak. Clone size is shown for a subset of rows, as once, few, many or a class of expanded clone.

TRBJ2-7	once	TRBD1	TRBV5-4	TGTGCCAGCAGCTTAAAAGAGACAGGGGGTTACGAGCAGTACTTC	CASSLKETGGYEQYF
TRBJ2-3	.	.	TRBV2	TGTGCCAGCAGTGAATCTAGTGTAGATACGCAGTATTTT	CASSESSVDTQYF
TRBJ1-1	.	.	TRBV18	TGTGCCAGCTCACCAGGGGTTGACCCTGAAGCTTTCTTT	CASSPGVDPEAFF
TRBJ1-3	.	TRBD1	TRBV7-2	TGTGCCAGCAGCGGACAGGGAGGCATTGGTGGAAACACCATATATTTT	CASSGQGGIGGNTIYF
TRBJ1-2	.	.	TRBV6-5	TGTGCCAGCACCGGACCTCTCCCCCCCTATGGCTACACCTTC	CASTGPLPPYGYTF
TRBJ2-1	.	TRBD1	TRBV5-1	TGCGCCAGCAGCTCAGGACAGGGGGCTTACGATGAGCAGTTCTTC	CASSSGQGAYDEQFF
TRBJ1-6	.	.	TRBV3-1/TRBV3-2	TGTGCCAGCAGCCAAGGGCGGCAAGGTAATTCACCCCTCCACTTT	CASSQGRQGNSPLHF
TRBJ1-1	.	.	TRBV20-1	TGCAGTGCTAGTCTAGTGAACACTGAAGCTTTCTTT	CSASLVNTEAFF
TRBJ2-1	.	TRBD2	TRBV28	TGTGCCAGCAGACCGGGGGGTTCCTACAATGAGCAGTTCTTC	CASRPGGSYNEQFF
TRBJ1-1	.	TRBD1	TRBV29-1	TGCAGCGCGGAGGGGGCAGTGGGGACTGAAGCTTTCTTT	CSAEGAVGTEAFF
TRBJ1-2	.	TRBD1	TRBV7-2	TGTGCCAGCAGCTCCCAGGGGGCAGGAGGCTACACCTTC	CASSSQGAGGYTF
TRBJ1-4	.	.	TRBV29-1	TGCAGCGTTGTCACGGGACCTAATAATGAAAAACTGTTTTTT	CSVVTGPNNEKLFF
TRBJ2-1	.	TRBD2	TRBV28	TGTGCCAGCAGTTCAGCGGGGGGACTTTACAATGAGCAGTTCTTC	CASSSAGGLYNEQFF
TRBJ1-5	once	.	TRBV4-2	TGTGCCAGCAGCCAAGAGCTAGGACAGCCCCAGCATTTT	CASSQELGQPQHF
TRBJ2-3	few	.	TRBV6-2/TRBV6-3	TGTGCCAGCAGTACCCGGACAGTCTCTAGCACAGATACGCAGTATTTT	CASSTRTVSSTDTQYF
TRBJ1-1	.	.	TRBV4-2	TGTGCCAGCAGCCAAGATTGGGGGCCGAGCACTGAAGCTTTCTTT	CASSQDWGPSTEAFF
TRBJ2-3	.	TRBD1	TRBV2	TGTGCCAGCAGTCAAGGGACAGGGGGTTCAGATACGCAGTATTTT	CASSQGTGGSDTQYF
TRBJ1-2	.	.	TRBV6-1	TGTGCCAGCAGTGAATGGGGCAGGAGGAATGGCTACACCTTC	CASSEWGRRNGYTF
TRBJ1-1	few	.	TRBV7-9	TGTGCCAGCAGCGCATTACAGGATAACACTGAAGCTTTCTTT	CASSALQDNTEAFF
TRBJ1-1	.	.	TRBV3-1/TRBV3-2	TGTGCCAGCAGCCAAGAACCTTTTATGAACACTGAAGCTTTCTTT	CASSQEPFMNTEAFF
TRBJ1-3	once	.	TRBV30	TGTGCCTGGAGTGTTGTGAGGGGTTTCTCTGGAAACACCATATATTTT	CAWSVVRGFSGNTIYF
TRBJ2-2	.	.	TRBV19	TGTGCCAGTAGTATAAAGAAGGCGCCCGGGGAGCTGTTTTTT	CASSIKKAPGELFF
TRBJ2-2	once	TRBD1	TRBV6-2/TRBV6-3	TGTGCCAGCAGTACGCTCGACAGGGGATGGACCGGGGAGCTGTTTTTT	CASSTLDRGWTGELFF
TRBJ2-2	.	.	TRBV5-1	TGCGCCAGCAGCTTGGGGACAGCGAACACCGGGGAGCTGTTTTTT	CASSLGTANTGELFF
TRBJ1-4	.	TRBD1	TRBV5-1	TGCGCCAGCAGCCCGGGACAGGGGAATGAAAAACTGTTTTTT	CASSPGQGNEKLFF
TRBJ1-3	.	.	TRBV30	TGTGCCTGGAGCCAAACCCGGCCAGGGACTGGAAACACCATATATTTT	CAWSQTRPGTGNTIYF
TRBJ1-5	.	TRBD1	TRBV7-9	TGTGCCAGCAGCTTAGAGGGGCAGGGGGCATATCAGCCCCAGCATTTT	CASSLEGQGAYQPQHF
TRBJ1-6	.	.	TRBV30	TGTGCCTGCCACCGAACTTCCTTACCCGATAATTCACCCCTCCACTTT	CACHRTSLPDNSPLHF
TRBJ2-5	.	TRBD2	TRBV6-6	TGTGCCAGCAGTTACTCGCGGACTAGCGCAGAGACCCAGTACTTC	CASSYSRTSAETQYF
TRBJ2-2	.	TRBD1	TRBV4-1	TGCGCCAGCAGCTGGCCGGACAGGGGGCACACCGGGGAGCTGTTTTTT	CASSWPDRGHTGELFF
TRBJ2-5	.	.	TRBV28	TGTGCCAGCAGGCCCCCGGGGGTAGAGACCCAGTACTTC	CASRPPGVETQYF
TRBJ2-1	.	TRBD2	TRBV6-1	TGTGCCAGCAGTGAACTAGCGGGGGGGTACAATGAGCAGTTCTTC	CASSELAGGYNEQFF
TRBJ1-6	.	.	TRBV11-1	TGTGCCAGCAGCTTTGGAGGCGCCGCATCACCCCTCCACTTT	CASSFGGAASPLHF
TRBJ1-5	.	.	TRBV4-1	TGCGCCAGCAGCCAAGATGAGGGGTCAGGGAATCAGCCCCAGCATTTT	CASSQDEGSGNQPQHF
TRBJ1-4	.	TRBD1	TRBV29-1	TGCAGCGTTGAAAGACCCTCGACAGGGCCAAGGGGTGAAAAACTGTTTTTT	CSVERPSTGPRGEKLFF
TRBJ1-2	.	.	TRBV6-1	TGTGCCAGCAGTGAAGCCCCGCCAGGGCCTTATGGCTACACCTTC	CASSEAPPGPYGYTF
TRBJ2-7	.	TRBD2	TRBV4-2	TGTGCCAACAGCCAAGAAATAGGCGGGGGGGCCCACGAGCAGTACTTC	CANSQEIGGGAHEQYF